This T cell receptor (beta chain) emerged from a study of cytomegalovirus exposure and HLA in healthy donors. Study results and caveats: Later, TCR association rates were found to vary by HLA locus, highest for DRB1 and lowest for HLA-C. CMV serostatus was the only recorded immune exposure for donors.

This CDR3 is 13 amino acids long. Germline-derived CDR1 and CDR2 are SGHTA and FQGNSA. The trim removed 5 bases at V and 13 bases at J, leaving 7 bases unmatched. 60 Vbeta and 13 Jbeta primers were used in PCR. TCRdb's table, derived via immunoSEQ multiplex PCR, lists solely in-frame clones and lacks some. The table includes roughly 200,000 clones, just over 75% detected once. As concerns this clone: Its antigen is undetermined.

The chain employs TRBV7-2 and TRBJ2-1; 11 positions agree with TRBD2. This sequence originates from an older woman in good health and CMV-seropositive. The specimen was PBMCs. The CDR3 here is CASSPYSGRVQFF. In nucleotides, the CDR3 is TGTGCCAGCAGCCCCTATAGCGGGAGGGTACAGTTCTTC.